These 4 T cell receptor beta chains were sequenced from one sample in a study of cytotoxic CD8 clonotypes in ibrutinib-treated CLL. Libraries were prepared by immunoSEQ multiplex PCR; TCRdb keeps only in-frame clonotypes and omits some of them. The sample lists 150,000 to 200,000 clones; approximately 91% were seen once. The sample was PBMCs, taken at disease progression, from a patient treated with ibrutinib. The receptors come from a human donor with chronic lymphocytic leukemia.

The chain combines TRBV25-1 with TRBJ2-7; 8 bases are shared with TRBD2. With V trimmed by 5 bases and J by 4 bases, 7 bases remained unmatched. Germline V CDR1 and CDR2: MGHDK, SYGVNS. The CDR3 consists of 14 residues. The DNA of the CDR3 is TGTGCCAGCAGTCGGAGCGGGAGTATTTACGAGCAGTACTTC. This translates into CASSRSGSIYEQYF.

The chain joins TRBV5-1 to TRBJ2-5; 7 bases fit TRBD1. Germline V gene sequence: CDR1 SGHRS, CDR2 YFSETQ. J lost 2 bases, V lost 4 bases, and 8 bases had no gene match. There are 15 residues in the CDR3. The CDR3 bases are TGCGCCAGCAGCGCCGGGACAGATATTCAAGAGACCCAGTACTTC. This encodes CASSAGTDIQETQYF.

The table lists this clone with a few counts. This chain links TRBV7-6 with TRBJ2-5; possibly TRBD2 for D (6 bases). This CDR3 region has 17 residues. The V end lost 5 bases, the J end lost 3 bases, and 22 bases lay between the germline ends. Germline loops: CDR1 SGHVS, CDR2 FNYEAQ. Here the CDR3 DNA reads TGTGCCAGCAGCCCCATACCCCCGGGAGAGTTCAAAGAGACCCAGTACTTC. This sequence encodes CASSPIPPGEFKETQYF.

The gene calls are TRBV4-1 and TRBJ2-7; possibly TRBD1 for D (6 bases). Germline CDR1 is MGHRA and CDR2 is YSYEKL. CDR3 length equals 16 residues. The V gene lost 3 bases and the J gene lost 3 bases, with 18 bases spanning the gap. The CDR3 protein is CASSQSFVGGNYEQYF. For the CDR3, the DNA is TGCGCCAGCAGCCAGAGCTTCGTAGGGGGAAACTACGAGCAGTACTTC.